One TCR beta chain is described in this entry. Blood CD8+ and CD4+ T cells underwent high-throughput TCR beta sequencing. When the RNA was reverse transcribed, random hexamers were used with an input of roughly 0.5 to 1 ug. TCRdb reprocessed the immunoSEQ multiplex PCR reads via MiXCR and lists one record per CDR3 protein. The sample includes about 76,000 distinct CDR3 sequences, approximately 93% of them seen just once. The CDR3 extends over 16 amino acids. After removal of 4 bases from V and 6 bases from J, the junction contained 12 bases not matched to a gene. Germline V gene sequence: CDR1 SGHTS, CDR2 YDEGEE. These data belong to a study of CD8 T cells in Susac syndrome.

The clonotype originates from a human donor with Susac syndrome. The chain joins TRBV5-8 to TRBJ2-3; 9 bases agree with TRBD2. Sequencing was performed on CD8+ T cells from PBMCs. The CDR3 here is CASSPTRRGGRDTQYF. In DNA, the CDR3 is TGTGCCAGCAGCCCCACGCGGCGGGGGGGTCGGGATACGCAGTATTTT.